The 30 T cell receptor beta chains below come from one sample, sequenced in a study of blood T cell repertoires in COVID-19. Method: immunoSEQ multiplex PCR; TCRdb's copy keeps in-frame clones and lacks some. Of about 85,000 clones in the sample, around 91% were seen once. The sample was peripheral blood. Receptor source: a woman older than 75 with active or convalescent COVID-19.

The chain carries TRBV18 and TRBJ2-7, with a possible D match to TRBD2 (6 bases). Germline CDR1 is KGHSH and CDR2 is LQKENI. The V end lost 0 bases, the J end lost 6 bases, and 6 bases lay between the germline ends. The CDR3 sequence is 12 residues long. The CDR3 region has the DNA TGTGCCAGCTCACCACCAGCGGGCGAGCAGTACTTC. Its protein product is CASSPPAGEQYF.

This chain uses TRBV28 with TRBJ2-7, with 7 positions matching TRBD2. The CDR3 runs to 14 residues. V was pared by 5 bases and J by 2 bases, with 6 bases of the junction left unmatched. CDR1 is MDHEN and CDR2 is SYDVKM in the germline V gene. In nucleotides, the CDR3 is TGTGCCAGCAGTCTTCTAGCGGCGACCTACGAGCAGTACTTC. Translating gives CASSLLAATYEQYF.

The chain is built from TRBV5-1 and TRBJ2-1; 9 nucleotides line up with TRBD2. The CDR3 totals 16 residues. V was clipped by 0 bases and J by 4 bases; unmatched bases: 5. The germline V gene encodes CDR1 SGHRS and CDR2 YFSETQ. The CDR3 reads CASSLGGLASYNEQFF. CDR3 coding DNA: TGCGCCAGCAGCTTGGGAGGACTAGCGTCATACAATGAGCAGTTCTTC.

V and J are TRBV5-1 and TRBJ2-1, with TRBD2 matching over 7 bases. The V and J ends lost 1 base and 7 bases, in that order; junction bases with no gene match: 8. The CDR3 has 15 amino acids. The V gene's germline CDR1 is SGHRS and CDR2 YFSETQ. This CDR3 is CASSLRVGGENEQFF. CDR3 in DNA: TGCGCCAGCAGCTTGCGGGTGGGAGGGGAGAATGAGCAGTTCTTC.

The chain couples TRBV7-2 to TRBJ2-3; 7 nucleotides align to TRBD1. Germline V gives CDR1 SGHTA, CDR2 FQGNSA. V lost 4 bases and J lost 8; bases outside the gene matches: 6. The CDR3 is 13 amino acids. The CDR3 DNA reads TGTGCCAGCAGCTCGACGGGACAGAGTACGCAGTATTTT. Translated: CASSSTGQSTQYF.

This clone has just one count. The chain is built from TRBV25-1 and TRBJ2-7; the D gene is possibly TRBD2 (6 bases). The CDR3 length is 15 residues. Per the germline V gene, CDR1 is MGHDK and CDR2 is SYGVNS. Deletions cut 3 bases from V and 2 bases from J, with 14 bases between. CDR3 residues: CASSDPGGNTYEQYF. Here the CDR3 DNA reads TGTGCCAGCAGTGACCCCGGCGGGAATACCTACGAGCAGTACTTC.

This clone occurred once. In DNA form, the CDR3 reads TGTGCCAGTAGAGAACAGGGGGTAAGCAATCAGCCCCAGCATTTT. Protein: CASREQGVSNQPQHF. The chain employs TRBV19 and TRBJ1-5, with TRBD1 identical over 8 bases. The germline V gene encodes CDR1 LNHDA and CDR2 SQIVND (reference sequence). Trimming cost V 6 bases and J 1 base; bases outside gene matches: 5. This CDR3 is 15 amino acids long.

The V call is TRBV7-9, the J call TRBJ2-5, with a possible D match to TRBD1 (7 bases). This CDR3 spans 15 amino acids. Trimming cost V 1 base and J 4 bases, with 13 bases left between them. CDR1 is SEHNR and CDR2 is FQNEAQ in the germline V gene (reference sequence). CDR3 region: CASSLDAGGIETQYF. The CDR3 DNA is TGTGCCAGCAGCTTAGATGCAGGGGGGATAGAGACCCAGTACTTC. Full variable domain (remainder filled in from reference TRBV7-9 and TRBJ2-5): DTGVSQNPRHKITKRGQNVTFRCDPISEHNRLYWYRQTLGQGPEFLTYFQNEAQLEKSRLLSDRFSAERPKGSFSTLEIQRTEQGDSAMYLCASSLDAGGIETQYFGPGTRLLVL.

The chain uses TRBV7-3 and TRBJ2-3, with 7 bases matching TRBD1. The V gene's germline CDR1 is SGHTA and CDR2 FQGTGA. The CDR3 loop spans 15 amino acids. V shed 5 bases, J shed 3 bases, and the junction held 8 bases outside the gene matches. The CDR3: CASSVSGGRTDTQYF. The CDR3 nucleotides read TGTGCCAGCAGCGTATCAGGGGGAAGGACAGATACGCAGTATTTT.

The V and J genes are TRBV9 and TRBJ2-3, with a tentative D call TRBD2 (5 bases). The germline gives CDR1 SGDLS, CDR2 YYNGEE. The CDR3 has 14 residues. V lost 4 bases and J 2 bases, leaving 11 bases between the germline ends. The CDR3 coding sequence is TGTGCCAGCAGCCCCGGGATTCACACAGATACGCAGTATTTT. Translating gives CASSPGIHTDTQYF.

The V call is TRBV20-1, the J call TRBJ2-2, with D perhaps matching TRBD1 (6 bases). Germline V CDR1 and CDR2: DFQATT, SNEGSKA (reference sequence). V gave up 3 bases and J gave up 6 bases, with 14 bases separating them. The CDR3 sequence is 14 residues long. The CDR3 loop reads CSASYRVGPGELFF. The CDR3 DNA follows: TGCAGTGCTAGTTACAGGGTGGGCCCCGGGGAGCTGTTTTTT.

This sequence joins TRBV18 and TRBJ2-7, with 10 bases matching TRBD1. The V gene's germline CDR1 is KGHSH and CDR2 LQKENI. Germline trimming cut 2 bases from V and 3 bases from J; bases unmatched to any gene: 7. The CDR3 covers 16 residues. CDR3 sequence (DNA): TGTGCCAGCTCACCATACCCGGGACAGGGGAACTACGAGCAGTACTTC. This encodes CASSPYPGQGNYEQYF.

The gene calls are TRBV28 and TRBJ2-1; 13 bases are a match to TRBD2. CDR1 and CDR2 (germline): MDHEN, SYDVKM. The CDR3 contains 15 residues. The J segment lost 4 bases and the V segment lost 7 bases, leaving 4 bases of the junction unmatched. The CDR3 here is CASNPTSGGYNEQFF. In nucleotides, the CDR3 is TGTGCCAGCAACCCGACTAGCGGGGGGTACAATGAGCAGTTCTTC.

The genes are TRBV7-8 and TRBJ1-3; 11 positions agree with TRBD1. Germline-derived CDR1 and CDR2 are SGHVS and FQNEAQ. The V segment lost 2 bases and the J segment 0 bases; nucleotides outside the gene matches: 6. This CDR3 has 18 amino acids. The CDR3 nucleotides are TGTGCCAGCAGCTTATGGGGACAGGGGGTTCGCTCTGGAAACACCATATATTTT. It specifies CASSLWGQGVRSGNTIYF.

The CDR3 DNA is TGCGCCAGCAGTTCTGAGGGGACTCATGGGGATGGCTACACCTTC. This codes for CASSSEGTHGDGYTF. This chain connects TRBV5-1 to TRBJ1-2, with D perhaps TRBD1 (5 bases). Germline V gene data show CDR1 as SGHRS and CDR2 as YFSETQ. V was trimmed by 5 bases and J by 6 bases, leaving 20 bases between them. CDR3 length equals 15 residues.

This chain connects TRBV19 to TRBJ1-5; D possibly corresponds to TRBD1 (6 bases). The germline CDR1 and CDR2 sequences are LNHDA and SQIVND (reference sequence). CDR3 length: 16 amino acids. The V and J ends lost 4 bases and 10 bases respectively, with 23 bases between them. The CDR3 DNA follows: TGTGCCAGTAGTAGTACCCGGCGGACAGAATTTTATCCCCAGCATTTT. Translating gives CASSSTRRTEFYPQHF.

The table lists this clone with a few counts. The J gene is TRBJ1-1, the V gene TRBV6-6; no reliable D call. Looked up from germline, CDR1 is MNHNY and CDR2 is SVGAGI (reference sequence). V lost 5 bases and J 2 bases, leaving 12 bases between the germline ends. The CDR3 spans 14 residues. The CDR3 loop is CASSARPINTEAFF. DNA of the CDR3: TGTGCCAGCAGTGCTAGACCTATCAACACTGAAGCTTTCTTT.

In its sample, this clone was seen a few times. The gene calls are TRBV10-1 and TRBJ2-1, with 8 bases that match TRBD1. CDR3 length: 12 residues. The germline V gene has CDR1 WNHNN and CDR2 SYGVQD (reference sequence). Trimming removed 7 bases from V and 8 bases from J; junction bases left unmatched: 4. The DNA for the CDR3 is TGCGCCAGCACCTCGGACAGGGATGAGCAGTTCTTC. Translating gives CASTSDRDEQFF.

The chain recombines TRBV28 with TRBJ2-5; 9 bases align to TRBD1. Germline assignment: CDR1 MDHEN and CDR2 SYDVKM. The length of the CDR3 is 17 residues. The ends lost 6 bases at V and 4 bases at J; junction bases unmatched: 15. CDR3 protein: CASRYRGRQSRVETQYF. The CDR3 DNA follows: TGTGCCAGCAGATACAGGGGGCGTCAATCAAGGGTAGAGACCCAGTACTTC.

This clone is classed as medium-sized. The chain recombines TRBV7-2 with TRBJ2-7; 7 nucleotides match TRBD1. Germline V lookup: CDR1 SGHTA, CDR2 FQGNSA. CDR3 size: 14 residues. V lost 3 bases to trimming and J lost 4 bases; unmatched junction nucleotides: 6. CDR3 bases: TGTGCCAGCAGCTTTTCGACAGGGCAGTACGAGCAGTACTTC. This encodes CASSFSTGQYEQYF.

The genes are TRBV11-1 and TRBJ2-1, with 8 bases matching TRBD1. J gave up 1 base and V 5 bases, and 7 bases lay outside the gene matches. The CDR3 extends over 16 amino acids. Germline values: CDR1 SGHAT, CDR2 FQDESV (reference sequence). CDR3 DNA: TGTGCCAGCAGCCGAGACAGGGGTACGTCCTACAATGAGCAGTTCTTC. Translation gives CASSRDRGTSYNEQFF.

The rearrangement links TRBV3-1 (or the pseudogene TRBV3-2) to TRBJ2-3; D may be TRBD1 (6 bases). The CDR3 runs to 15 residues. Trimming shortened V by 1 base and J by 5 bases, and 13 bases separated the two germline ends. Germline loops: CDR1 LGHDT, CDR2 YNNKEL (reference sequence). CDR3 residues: CASSQGGGVRDTQYF. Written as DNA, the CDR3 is TGTGCCAGCAGCCAAGGAGGGGGAGTGCGAGATACGCAGTATTTT.

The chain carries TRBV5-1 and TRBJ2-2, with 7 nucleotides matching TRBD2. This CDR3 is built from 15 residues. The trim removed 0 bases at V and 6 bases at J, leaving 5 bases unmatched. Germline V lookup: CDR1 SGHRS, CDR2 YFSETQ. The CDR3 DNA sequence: TGCGCCAGCAGCTTGGGAACTAGCGCAGCCGGGGAGCTGTTTTTT. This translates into CASSLGTSAAGELFF.

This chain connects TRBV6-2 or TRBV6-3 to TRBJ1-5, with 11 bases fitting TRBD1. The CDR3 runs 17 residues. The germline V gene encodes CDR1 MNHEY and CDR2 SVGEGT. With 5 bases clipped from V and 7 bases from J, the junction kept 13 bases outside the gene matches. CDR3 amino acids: CASSKLPGQGAAQPQHF. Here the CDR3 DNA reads TGTGCCAGCAGTAAGCTGCCAGGACAGGGGGCAGCCCAGCCCCAGCATTTT.

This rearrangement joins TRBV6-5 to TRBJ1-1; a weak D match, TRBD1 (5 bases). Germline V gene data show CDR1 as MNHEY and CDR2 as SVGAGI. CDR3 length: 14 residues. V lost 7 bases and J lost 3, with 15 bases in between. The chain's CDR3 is CASKPWQGDTEAFF. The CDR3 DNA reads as TGTGCCAGCAAGCCTTGGCAGGGTGACACTGAAGCTTTCTTT.

The CDR3 region is CASSSGGTASSPLHF. DNA for the CDR3: TGTGCCAGCAGCTCGGGTGGGACAGCCAGTTCACCCCTCCACTTT. This rearrangement joins TRBV7-9 to TRBJ1-6; 7 bases map to TRBD1. V was pared by 4 bases and J by 9 bases, with 9 bases of the junction left unmatched. This CDR3 is 15 amino acids long. Germline loops: CDR1 SEHNR, CDR2 FQNEAQ (reference sequence). The variable domain in full, with the rest retrieved from reference TRBV7-9 and TRBJ1-6, is DTGVSQNPRHKITKRGQNVTFRCDPISEHNRLYWYRQTLGQGPEFLTYFQNEAQLEKSRLLSDRFSAERPKGSFSTLEIQRTEQGDSAMYLCASSSGGTASSPLHFGNGTRLTVT.

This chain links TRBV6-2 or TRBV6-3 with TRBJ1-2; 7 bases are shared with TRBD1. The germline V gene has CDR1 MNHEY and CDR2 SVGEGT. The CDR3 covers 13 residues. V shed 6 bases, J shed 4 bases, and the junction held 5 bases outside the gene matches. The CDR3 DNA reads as TGTGCCAGCAGCCTGGGACAGTTCTATGGCTACACCTTC. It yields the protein CASSLGQFYGYTF.

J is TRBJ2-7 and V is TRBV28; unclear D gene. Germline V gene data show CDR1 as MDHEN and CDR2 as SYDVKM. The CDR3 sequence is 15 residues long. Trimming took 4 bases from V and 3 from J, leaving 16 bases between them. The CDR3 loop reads CASSSPAGSLYEQYF. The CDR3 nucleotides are TGTGCCAGCAGTTCACCCGCCGGGTCGCTCTACGAGCAGTACTTC.

CDR3 residues: CASSLVLGGETQYF. The CDR3 DNA is TGTGCCAGCAGCTTAGTTTTGGGGGGAGAGACCCAGTACTTC. V gene TRBV7-8 combines with J gene TRBJ2-5; weak D call: TRBD2 (6 bases). Germline values: CDR1 SGHVS, CDR2 FQNEAQ. Deletions cut 1 base from V and 4 bases from J, with 10 bases between. The CDR3 runs to 14 residues. The variable domain in full, with the rest retrieved from reference TRBV7-8 and TRBJ2-5, is GAGVSQSPRYKVAKRGQDVALRCDPISGHVSLFWYQQALGQGPEFLTYFQNEAQLDKSGLPSDRFFAERPEGSVSTLKIQRTQQEDSAVYLCASSLVLGGETQYFGPGTRLLVL.

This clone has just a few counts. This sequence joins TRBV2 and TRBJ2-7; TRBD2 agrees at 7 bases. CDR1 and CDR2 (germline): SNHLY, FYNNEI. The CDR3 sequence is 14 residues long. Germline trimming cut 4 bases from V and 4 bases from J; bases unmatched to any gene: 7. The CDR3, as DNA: TGTGCCAGCAGTGTTTCCGGGACTATTTACGAGCAGTACTTC. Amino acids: CASSVSGTIYEQYF.